The 29 T cell receptor beta chains below were found in one sample sequenced in a study of human T cells and chemical hapten exposure. The time point was: patch test 1, 2 weeks after DPC sensitization. Specified treatment: therapeutic diphenylcyclopropenone sensitization with weekly scalp DPC. TCRdb analysed the RACE reads with MiXCR anew, one entry per CDR3 protein. This table has 79,000 or so distinct CDR3 sequences, about a tenth appearing once. The sample was whole blood, taken in connection with sensitization to the hapten diphenylcyclopropenone (DPC). These receptors were collected from a woman between 50 and 59 years old with alopecia areata. Some clones in this sample may be carry-over from other donors' samples.

This clonotype was seen a few times. DNA for the CDR3: TGTGCCAGCCTCCTCCGCGTAGGGACAGGGGGGAATGAGCAGTTCTTC. Translation gives CASLLRVGTGGNEQFF. The chain links TRBV12-3 or TRBV12-4 to TRBJ2-1; 11 bases align to TRBD1. The CDR3 runs 16 residues. V trimming: 8 bases; J trimming: 7 bases; junction bases outside the gene matches: 13.

The genes are TRBV10-2 and TRBJ1-1; 7 bases are shared with TRBD1. The CDR3 length is 14 residues. The germline CDR1 and CDR2 sequences are WSHSY and SAAADI. Germline trimming cut 8 bases from V and 4 bases from J; bases unmatched to any gene: 10. CDR3 bases: TGCGCCAGCTCCCAGGGGGTAAAGGGCACTGAAGCTTTCTTT. This translates into CASSQGVKGTEAFF.

This chain connects TRBV24-1 to TRBJ2-1; tentatively, D is TRBD1 or TRBD2 (5 bases each). The V and J ends lost 0 bases and 12 bases respectively, with 11 bases between them. This CDR3 spans 13 amino acids. The germline CDR1 and CDR2 sequences are KGHDR and SFDVKD. Written as DNA, the CDR3 is TGTGCCACCAGTGATTTGTTGACAGAGGGGCAGTTCTTC. Encoded protein: CATSDLLTEGQFF.

This clonotype has just a few counts. Here the CDR3 reads CASSVGKSTNEKLFF. For the CDR3, the DNA is TGTGCCAGCAGCGTCGGAAAAAGTACTAATGAAAAACTGTTTTTT. The genes are TRBV7-9 and TRBJ1-4, with D uncertain. The CDR3 is made up of 15 amino acids. From germline, CDR1 is SEHNR and CDR2 FQNEAQ (reference sequence). V lost 5 bases and J 2 bases, leaving 12 bases between the germline ends.

This clonotype was detected only a few times. The chain's CDR3 is CSVGDGSQPQHF. The CDR3 region has the DNA TGCAGCGTTGGGGACGGTAGTCAGCCCCAGCATTTT. The rearrangement links TRBV29-1 to TRBJ1-5; a possible D gene is TRBD1 (5 bases). This CDR3 has 12 amino acids. The germline V and J ends were trimmed by 4 bases and 6 bases, with 10 bases remaining between them. CDR1 is SQVTM and CDR2 is ANQGSEA in the germline V gene.

V gene TRBV6-1 combines with J gene TRBJ1-1, with D perhaps TRBD1 (6 bases). Between the trimmed V and J ends, which lost 8 bases and 4 bases, there was a span of 14 bases. Per germline, CDR1 MNHNS and CDR2 SASEGT. The CDR3 runs 13 residues. The CDR3 region has the DNA TGTGCCAGCTCCCAGACAGGCCCCACTGAAGCTTTCTTT. Its protein is CASSQTGPTEAFF.

The table lists this clonotype with a few counts. Here the CDR3 reads CASSVELIQETQYF. CDR3 DNA sequence: TGTGCCAGCAGCGTAGAACTGATACAAGAGACCCAGTACTTC. V gene TRBV9 combines with J gene TRBJ2-5; no clear D gene. The CDR3 sequence is 14 residues long. Deletions cut 0 bases from V and 2 bases from J, with 8 bases between. CDR1 and CDR2 (germline): SGDLS, YYNGEE.

In its sample, this clonotype was seen a few times. The rearrangement links TRBV28 to TRBJ2-1; D remains unclear. V was pared by 5 bases and J by 15 bases, with 14 bases between. Germline V lookup: CDR1 MDHEN, CDR2 SYDVKM. The CDR3 has 11 amino acids. The CDR3 nucleotides read TGTGCCAGCAGTCCCCTGGGCTCACTGTTCTTC. As protein: CASSPLGSLFF.

This clonotype was counted between two and nine times. The rearrangement links TRBV29-1 to TRBJ2-4, with 15 bases fitting TRBD2. Per the germline V gene, CDR1 is SQVTM and CDR2 is ANQGSEA. The CDR3 length is 15 residues. After removal of 6 bases from V and 8 bases from J, the junction contained 8 bases not matched to a gene. The CDR3 reads CSVETGLAGGYIQYF. The CDR3 DNA is TGCAGCGTGGAGACGGGACTAGCGGGAGGATACATTCAGTACTTC. Full variable domain (remainder filled in from reference TRBV29-1 and TRBJ2-4): SAVISQKPSRDICQRGTSLTIQCQVDSQVTMMFWYRQQPGQSLTLIATANQGSEATYESGFVIDKFPISRPNLTFSTLTVSNMSPEDSSIYLCSVETGLAGGYIQYFGAGTRLSVL.

This clonotype was counted ten times or more. The chain uses TRBV14 and TRBJ1-1; possibly TRBD1 for D (5 bases). V dropped 4 bases and J dropped 6 bases, with 12 bases sitting between them. The CDR3 has 13 amino acids. In germline, CDR1 is SGHDN, CDR2 FVKESK. This CDR3 reads CASSPIRGAEAFF. CDR3 nucleotide sequence: TGTGCCAGCAGCCCCATTCGGGGCGCTGAAGCTTTCTTT. The full variable domain, with the rest looked up from reference TRBV14 and TRBJ1-1, is EAGVTQFPSHSVIEKGQTVTLRCDPISGHDNLYWYRRVMGKEIKFLLHFVKESKQDESGMPNNRFLAERTGGTYSTLKVQPAELEDSGVYFCASSPIRGAEAFFGQGTRLTVV.

This clonotype showed up many times. This sequence joins TRBV5-1 and TRBJ2-3, with a weak D call TRBD2 (6 bases). Trimming stripped 8 bases from V and 1 base from J, with 14 bases between. CDR3 length: 14 amino acids. Germline V gene lookup returns CDR1 SGHRS and CDR2 YFSETQ. The chain's CDR3 is CASGKLAGTDTQYF. CDR3 in DNA: TGCGCCAGTGGAAAACTAGCAGGCACAGATACGCAGTATTTT.

Here the CDR3 reads CASSQGLEQYF. The CDR3 bases are TGTGCCAGCAGCCAAGGTTTAGAGCAGTACTTC. This chain joins TRBV3-1 and TRBJ2-7; D gene ambiguous. Trimming left V 1 base short and J 7 bases short, with 5 bases between. This CDR3 is built from 11 residues. From germline, CDR1 is LGHDT and CDR2 YNNKEL (reference sequence).

This clonotype was found many times. The chain carries TRBV10-1 and TRBJ1-1; the match to TRBD1 covers 12 bases. V was clipped by 0 bases and J by 11 bases; unmatched bases: 4. The CDR3 loop spans 14 amino acids. Per germline, CDR1 WNHNN and CDR2 SYGVQD (reference sequence). The DNA for the CDR3 is TGCGCCAGCAGTGAGTCGGGGACAGGGGGCAAGGCTTTCTTT. Protein: CASSESGTGGKAFF.

This clonotype was counted many times. This sequence joins TRBV7-8 and TRBJ1-2; D remains unclear. The V gene's germline CDR1 is SGHVS and CDR2 FQNEAQ. V lost 3 bases and J lost 6, with 8 bases in between. The CDR3 totals 12 residues. The CDR3 loop is CASSFGQNGYTF. CDR3 DNA sequence: TGTGCCAGCAGCTTTGGGCAGAATGGCTACACCTTC.

The genes are TRBV9 and TRBJ2-7; the D is unclear. Germline CDR1 SGDLS, CDR2 YYNGEE. The CDR3 runs 12 residues. With 10 bases removed from V and 4 bases from J, the gap between germline ends came to 15 bases. The CDR3 region is CAGPIGPYEQYF. CDR3 nucleotides: TGTGCCGGGCCCATCGGCCCTTACGAGCAGTACTTC.

This clonotype was recorded at least ten times. V is TRBV18 and J is TRBJ1-2; 7 nucleotides agree with TRBD1. Germline V gene data show CDR1 as KGHSH and CDR2 as LQKENI. The trim removed 3 bases at V and 4 bases at J, leaving 5 bases unmatched. The CDR3 length is 14 residues. The CDR3 region is CASSPQTGSYGYTF. For the CDR3, the DNA is TGTGCCAGCTCACCCCAGACAGGGTCCTATGGCTACACCTTC.

This clonotype was seen only a few times. The V and J genes are TRBV19 and TRBJ2-5; D may be TRBD2 (6 bases). There are 17 residues in the CDR3. Germline CDR1 is LNHDA and CDR2 is SQIVND (reference sequence). V lost 7 bases and J lost 3, with 24 bases in between. The DNA for the CDR3 is TGTGCCAGTACCATTGGGCACCCCGGGACTCGTAAAGAGACCCAGTACTTC. This codes for CASTIGHPGTRKETQYF.

This clonotype showed up many times. This CDR3 is CASFDRATDTQYF. The CDR3 DNA reads as TGTGCCAGCTTCGACAGGGCAACAGATACGCAGTATTTT. The chain recombines TRBV18 with TRBJ2-3, with 7 nucleotides matching TRBD1. Germline V gene data show CDR1 as KGHSH and CDR2 as LQKENI. This CDR3 is built from 13 residues. V shed 7 bases, J shed 3 bases, and the junction held 4 bases outside the gene matches. The full variable domain, its missing parts supplied by reference TRBV18 and TRBJ2-3, is NAGVMQNPRHLVRRRGQEARLRCSPMKGHSHVYWYRQLPEEGLKFMVYLQKENIIDESGMPKERFSAEFPKEGPSILRIQQVVRGDSAAYFCASFDRATDTQYFGPGTRLTVL.

V usage is TRBV9 and J usage is TRBJ2-6, with D possibly matching TRBD2 (5 bases). This CDR3 is built from 18 residues. Germline CDR1 and CDR2: SGDLS and YYNGEE. V dropped 0 bases and J dropped 0 bases, with 13 bases sitting between them. In DNA, the CDR3 is TGTGCCAGCAGCGTAGCGCCAGCGGCCGGCTCTGGGGCCAACGTCCTGACTTTC. It specifies CASSVAPAAGSGANVLTF.

The V and J genes are TRBV4-3 and TRBJ2-7; no firm D call. Germline lookup yields CDR1 LGHNA and CDR2 YSLEER. V shed 0 bases and J shed 2 bases, with 11 bases lying between them. The CDR3 extends over 15 amino acids. DNA of the CDR3: TGCGCCAGCAGCCAAGACCCGTTAGGGACCTACGAGCAGTACTTC. Translating gives CASSQDPLGTYEQYF.

The table lists this clonotype with a few counts. V and J are TRBV6-2 or TRBV6-3 and TRBJ2-1; 14 bases align to TRBD2. V trimming: 5 bases; J trimming: 10 bases; junction bases outside the gene matches: 7. There are 15 residues in the CDR3. CDR1 and CDR2 (germline): MNHEY, SVGEGT. This CDR3 reads CASSDGTSGGWEQFF. DNA for the CDR3: TGTGCCAGCAGTGACGGGACTAGCGGGGGATGGGAGCAGTTCTTC.

The chain is built from TRBV12-3 or TRBV12-4 and TRBJ1-5, with TRBD1 matching 8 bases. V lost 4 bases to trimming and J lost 7 bases; unmatched junction nucleotides: 9. The CDR3 contains 15 residues. CDR3 nucleotides: TGTGCCAGCAGTTCCTTCCGACAGGGGCGGCAGCCCCAGCATTTT. Amino acids: CASSSFRQGRQPQHF.

The chain combines TRBV29-1 with TRBJ2-3; D not certain. CDR1 and CDR2 from the germline V gene are SQVTM and ANQGSEA. Trimming removed 4 bases from V and 0 bases from J, with 2 bases in between. The CDR3 sequence is 11 residues long. Here the CDR3 reads CSVGSTDTQYF. CDR3 DNA: TGCAGCGTTGGAAGCACAGATACGCAGTATTTT.

The sample holds many counts of this clonotype. The rearrangement joins TRBV5-1 to TRBJ2-3, with 7 bases lining up with TRBD2. The CDR3 spans 13 residues. CDR1 and CDR2 (germline): SGHRS, YFSETQ. Losses at the gene ends were 4 bases for V and 4 bases for J; bases not matched to a gene: 3. CDR3 amino acids: CASSLGRADTQYF. CDR3 DNA sequence: TGCGCCAGCAGCCTTGGGAGGGCAGATACGCAGTATTTT.

In its sample, this clonotype was seen many times. In DNA, the CDR3 is TGTGCCAGCAGCTCACCACAGGCCTATGGCTACACCTTC. This sequence encodes CASSSPQAYGYTF. V is TRBV7-9 and J is TRBJ1-2; TRBD1 is a possible D gene (5 bases). In germline, CDR1 is SEHNR, CDR2 FQNEAQ (reference sequence). Trimming took off 4 bases at V and 4 bases at J, with 10 bases between the two ends. The CDR3 is 13 residues long.

Only a few counts were recorded for this clonotype. This rearrangement joins TRBV3-1 to TRBJ1-1; no reliable D call. CDR3 length: 15 residues. Germline values: CDR1 LGHDT, CDR2 YNNKEL (reference sequence). V was clipped by 6 bases and J by 5 bases, with 19 bases between them. The CDR3 DNA follows: TGTGCCAGCAGGCCTGGATCTAAAGCTTGGACTGAAGCTTTCTTT. This gives the protein CASRPGSKAWTEAFF.

CDR3 DNA: TGTGCCTGCGGCGGGAGGATAGCCAAAAACATTCAGTACTTC. It encodes CACGGRIAKNIQYF. V gene TRBV30 combines with J gene TRBJ2-4, with TRBD2 matching over 8 bases. This CDR3 comprises 14 residues. Germline lookup yields CDR1 GTSNPN and CDR2 SVGIG (reference sequence). With V trimmed by 6 bases and J by 0 bases, 4 bases remained unmatched. Using reference TRBV30 and TRBJ2-4 for the parts outside the CDR3, the full variable domain is SQTIHQWPATLVQPVGSPLSLECTVEGTSNPNLYWYRQAAGRGLQLLFYSVGIGQISSEVPQNLSASRPQDRQFILSSKKLLLSDSGFYLCACGGRIAKNIQYFGAGTRLSVL.

The chain uses TRBV20-1 and TRBJ2-3; D might be TRBD2 (6 bases). V was pared by 2 bases and J by 5 bases, with 14 bases between. Looked up from germline, CDR1 is DFQATT and CDR2 is SNEGSKA (reference sequence). The CDR3 loop spans 14 amino acids. The CDR3 DNA reads TGCAGTGCTAGATATTCCGGGACTCAAGATACGCAGTATTTT. Translated: CSARYSGTQDTQYF.

This clonotype has a handful of counts. V is TRBV6-5 and J is TRBJ2-7; D may be TRBD2 (6 bases). Between the trimmed V and J ends, which lost 7 bases and 6 bases, there was a span of 10 bases. The CDR3 covers 11 residues. Germline V gene sequence: CDR1 MNHEY, CDR2 SVGAGI. DNA for the CDR3: TGTGCCAGCACCAACGGGGGCGAGCAGTACTTC. Translating gives CASTNGGEQYF.